The 22 T cell receptor beta chains given below trace back to one sample, sequenced in a study of blood T cell repertoires in COVID-19. Assay: immunoSEQ multiplex PCR; the TCRdb copy retains only in-frame clones and omits some. The repertoire includes 200,000 to 250,000 clones, nearly 90% of them detected once, and 2% to 2.5% sits in the top ten. Sequencing was performed on peripheral blood. The receptors come from a woman between 40 and 55 years old who had recovered from COVID-19.

The chain links TRBV28 to TRBJ2-1; D may be TRBD2 (5 bases). Germline V gene data show CDR1 as MDHEN and CDR2 as SYDVKM. V lost 5 bases and J lost 6, with 23 bases in between. CDR3 length: 17 residues. The CDR3 here is CASSTITSGSPANEQFF. CDR3 bases: TGTGCCAGCAGTACCATAACATCGGGGTCACCGGCCAATGAGCAGTTCTTC. The complete variable domain, with remaining parts taken from reference TRBV28 and TRBJ2-1, reads DVKVTQSSRYLVKRTGEKVFLECVQDMDHENMFWYRQDPGLGLRLIYFSYDVKMKEKGDIPEGYSVSREKKERFSLILESASTNQTSMYLCASSTITSGSPANEQFFGPGTRLTVL.

The CDR3, as DNA: TGTGCCACCATGGCAGGGGGCAATCAGCCCCAGCATTTT. This gives the protein CATMAGGNQPQHF. The J gene is TRBJ1-5, the V gene TRBV24-1; tentative D call: TRBD1 (6 bases). The CDR3 runs to 13 residues. Germline assignment: CDR1 KGHDR and CDR2 SFDVKD. V shed 8 bases and J shed 2 bases, with 9 bases lying between them.

This chain uses TRBV9 with TRBJ2-7; 9 positions agree with TRBD2. The trim removed 1 base at V and 0 bases at J, leaving 8 bases unmatched. The CDR3 spans 17 residues. Germline assignment: CDR1 SGDLS and CDR2 YYNGEE. The CDR3 DNA reads as TGTGCCAGCAGCGTAAGCCCTAGCGGGGTAAGCTCCTACGAGCAGTACTTC. Protein: CASSVSPSGVSSYEQYF.

The V call is TRBV4-1, the J call TRBJ2-5, with TRBD1 matching 7 bases. The V and J ends lost 2 bases and 2 bases, in that order; junction bases with no gene match: 8. The CDR3 totals 16 residues. Germline V gene data show CDR1 as MGHRA and CDR2 as YSYEKL. The CDR3 DNA follows: TGCGCCAGCAGCCAACGCCAGACAGGGCCTCAAGAGACCCAGTACTTC. Encoded protein: CASSQRQTGPQETQYF.

The chain joins TRBV5-6 to TRBJ2-1; tentatively, D is TRBD2 (6 bases). CDR1 and CDR2 from the germline V gene are SGHDT and YYEEEE. CDR3 length: 15 amino acids. Trimming cost V 3 bases and J 8 bases, with 18 bases left between them. Written as DNA, the CDR3 is TGTGCCAGCAGCTCCTCCTCCGGGGGTTCGTATGAGCAGTTCTTC. Protein: CASSSSSGGSYEQFF. The whole variable domain, remainder taken from reference TRBV5-6 and TRBJ2-1, is DAGVTQSPTHLIKTRGQQVTLRCSPKSGHDTVSWYQQALGQGPQFIFQYYEEEERQRGNFPDRFSGHQFPNYSSELNVNALLLGDSALYLCASSSSSGGSYEQFFGPGTRLTVL.

This chain joins TRBV11-2 and TRBJ1-4; D is possibly TRBD1 (5 bases). CDR1 and CDR2 (germline): SGHAT, FQNNGV. The CDR3 sequence is 15 residues long. V gave up 1 base and J gave up 8 bases, with 14 bases separating them. The CDR3, as DNA: TGTGCCAGCAGCTTAGCTCGGACACAAAGGGAAAAACTGTTTTTT. It specifies CASSLARTQREKLFF.

This chain joins TRBV5-6 and TRBJ2-7, with 8 bases matching TRBD1. V shed 4 bases, J shed 5 bases, and the junction held 11 bases outside the gene matches. CDR1 is SGHDT and CDR2 is YYEEEE in the germline V gene. The CDR3 runs 15 residues. The CDR3 DNA sequence: TGTGCCAGCAGCCGGGAGAACAGGGGGTGGCACGAGCAGTACTTC. Protein: CASSRENRGWHEQYF.

CDR3 in amino acids: CASSLKQPNYGYTF. The CDR3, as DNA: TGTGCCAGCAGCTTGAAACAGCCCAACTATGGCTACACCTTC. The chain couples TRBV5-5 to TRBJ1-2; D gene unclear. The CDR3 consists of 14 residues. V lost 1 base and J lost 2, with 9 bases in between. CDR1 and CDR2 (germline): SGHKS, YYEKEE (reference sequence).

The chain recombines TRBV18 with TRBJ1-1, with D perhaps TRBD1 (5 bases). The CDR3 sequence is 15 residues long. CDR1 and CDR2 from the germline V gene are KGHSH and LQKENI. The V end was cut by 2 bases, the J end by 3 bases, with 13 bases between. The CDR3 region is CASSPEERGDTEAFF. The DNA for the CDR3 is TGTGCCAGCTCACCAGAAGAGCGGGGGGACACTGAAGCTTTCTTT.

The J gene is TRBJ2-2, the V gene TRBV9; TRBD2 matches 7 bases. Germline values: CDR1 SGDLS, CDR2 YYNGEE. V lost 1 base and J lost 4; bases outside the gene matches: 4. This CDR3 is built from 15 residues. For the CDR3, the DNA is TGTGCCAGCAGCGTAAGCCCGGGAGGCACCGGGGAGCTGTTTTTT. This encodes CASSVSPGGTGELFF.

The genes are TRBV27 and TRBJ2-6; no clear D gene. The CDR3 is 15 residues long. The germline V gene encodes CDR1 MNHEY and CDR2 SMNVEV (reference sequence). V was shortened by 3 bases and J by 0 bases, with 6 bases between the two germline ends. CDR3 loop: CASSFRISGANVLTF. In nucleotides, the CDR3 is TGTGCCAGCAGTTTCAGAATCTCTGGGGCCAACGTCCTGACTTTC.

This rearrangement joins TRBV18 to TRBJ2-1; 11 bases map to TRBD1. The V and J ends lost 2 bases and 7 bases, in that order; junction bases with no gene match: 10. Germline V lookup: CDR1 KGHSH, CDR2 LQKENI. The CDR3 runs 17 residues. In nucleotides, the CDR3 is TGTGCCAGCTCACCAACTCGAGGGGGGACAGGGGGGAATGAGCAGTTCTTC. Translation: CASSPTRGGTGGNEQFF.

In this sample, this clone turned up many times. V gene TRBV5-5 combines with J gene TRBJ2-1; 10 bases line up with TRBD1. Per the germline V gene, CDR1 is SGHKS and CDR2 is YYEKEE (reference sequence). Unmatched junction bases numbered 6, after V lost 4 bases and J lost 8 bases. CDR3 length equals 14 residues. The CDR3, as DNA: TGTGCCAGCAGCCCGGGACAGGGGTTCGATGAGCAGTTCTTC. Encoded protein: CASSPGQGFDEQFF. The full variable domain, with the rest looked up from reference TRBV5-5 and TRBJ2-1, is DAGVTQSPTHLIKTRGQQVTLRCSPISGHKSVSWYQQVLGQGPQFIFQYYEKEERGRGNFPDRFSARQFPNYSSELNVNALLLGDSALYLCASSPGQGFDEQFFGPGTRLTVL.

The chain has TRBV7-2 and TRBJ1-2, with 8 bases matching TRBD1. Germline V lookup: CDR1 SGHTA, CDR2 FQGNSA. Trimming at V came to 5 bases and at J to 6 bases, leaving 14 bases not matched to a gene. The CDR3 spans 16 residues. The CDR3 sequence is CASSRPGTGGRNGYTF. The CDR3, as DNA: TGTGCCAGCAGCAGGCCCGGGACAGGAGGGCGCAATGGCTACACCTTC.

The V and J genes are TRBV7-2 and TRBJ1-2; 9 bases agree with TRBD1. The J segment lost 3 bases and the V segment lost 10 bases, leaving 21 bases of the junction unmatched. From germline, CDR1 is SGHTA and CDR2 FQGNSA. The CDR3 is 18 amino acids. This CDR3 is CATRLGGTGFGSDYGYTF. Written as DNA, the CDR3 is TGTGCCACCCGACTGGGGGGGACAGGGTTCGGTTCGGACTATGGCTACACCTTC.

V usage is TRBV6-2 or TRBV6-3 and J usage is TRBJ2-7; D is uncertain. This CDR3 contains 15 residues. Between the trimmed V and J ends, which lost 1 base and 1 base, there was a span of 11 bases. Germline values: CDR1 MNHEY, CDR2 SVGEGT. CDR3 loop: CASSYYPTSSYEQYF. The CDR3 DNA follows: TGTGCCAGCAGTTACTACCCGACTTCGTCCTACGAGCAGTACTTC.

The chain uses TRBV6-5 and TRBJ2-5; 11 bases fit TRBD1. CDR3 length: 15 residues. V trimming: 2 bases; J trimming: 4 bases; junction bases outside the gene matches: 3. Germline loops: CDR1 MNHEY, CDR2 SVGAGI. CDR3 bases: TGTGCCAGCAGTTACCCCGGACAGGGGGCAGAGACCCAGTACTTC. Encoded protein: CASSYPGQGAETQYF.

This clone was recorded a few times. This sequence joins TRBV6-2 or TRBV6-3 and TRBJ2-1; 8 nucleotides align to TRBD2. Per germline, CDR1 MNHEY and CDR2 SVGEGT. The CDR3 spans 17 residues. Unmatched junction bases numbered 7, after V lost 0 bases and J lost 3 bases. The CDR3 region has the DNA TGTGCCAGCAGTTACTCGCCTACTAGCGGCCTCTACAATGAGCAGTTCTTC. It specifies CASSYSPTSGLYNEQFF.

The rearrangement uses TRBV6-5 and TRBJ2-2; D might be TRBD1 (5 bases). Germline CDR1 MNHEY, CDR2 SVGAGI. This CDR3 is 13 amino acids long. V was cut by 10 bases and J by 2 bases, with 11 bases left in between. The CDR3 loop is CATLTGNTGELFF. The CDR3 DNA is TGTGCCACCCTAACAGGAAACACCGGGGAGCTGTTTTTT.

The CDR3 loop reads CASSTLDWGPYNEQFF. Written as DNA, the CDR3 is TGTGCCAGCAGCACCCTTGACTGGGGCCCCTACAATGAGCAGTTCTTC. The rearrangement links TRBV7-6 to TRBJ2-1, with a weak D call TRBD1 (5 bases). Per germline, CDR1 SGHVS and CDR2 FNYEAQ. The CDR3 has 16 residues. The V end was cut by 5 bases, the J end by 2 bases, with 16 bases between.

This clone was seen only once. The J gene is TRBJ2-2, the V gene TRBV6-5; D is unresolved. Germline CDR1 MNHEY, CDR2 SVGAGI. The CDR3 loop spans 15 amino acids. V was pared by 7 bases and J by 0 bases, with 12 bases between. The CDR3 DNA reads as TGTGCCAGCACCCTACTCGCGGCGAACACCGGGGAGCTGTTTTTT. It is translated as CASTLLAANTGELFF.

This sequence joins TRBV15 and TRBJ1-2, with a weak D call TRBD1 (5 bases). The germline V gene encodes CDR1 LNHNV and CDR2 YYDKDF (reference sequence). This CDR3 is built from 14 residues. V was pared by 8 bases and J by 5 bases, with 18 bases between. The CDR3 protein is CATRMSGREYGYTF. The CDR3, as DNA: TGTGCCACCCGTATGTCGGGCAGGGAATATGGCTACACCTTC.